One and the same sample provided the 19 T cell receptor beta chains below, sequenced in a study of CD8 T cells in Susac syndrome. RNA totalling about 0.5 to 1 ug underwent reverse transcription with random hexamers. TCRdb re-analysed the immunoSEQ multiplex PCR reads in MiXCR, keeping a single row per CDR3 protein. The table records under 200,000 distinct CDR3 sequences, 90% to 95% of them present only once. The sample comprised CD4+ T cells from PBMCs. These receptors came from a human donor in good health.

The chain is built from TRBV30 and TRBJ1-2; no firm D call. The CDR3 has 12 residues. The germline gives CDR1 GTSNPN, CDR2 SVGIG (reference sequence). V shed 2 bases and J shed 8 bases, with 12 bases lying between them. CDR3 in DNA: TGTGCCTGGAGTTCGCATGGCCGAGGCTACACCTTC. Amino acid sequence: CAWSSHGRGYTF.

The chain carries TRBV28 and TRBJ2-5, with D perhaps TRBD2 (6 bases). This CDR3 is 15 amino acids long. Trimming took 6 bases from V and 5 from J, leaving 19 bases between them. Germline V gene sequence: CDR1 MDHEN, CDR2 SYDVKM. The CDR3 DNA sequence: TGTGCCAGCAGCCCACGCGGGGAGGCTGAGGAGACCCAGTACTTC. It yields the protein CASSPRGEAEETQYF.

V and J are TRBV20-1 and TRBJ1-5; D not resolved. Germline CDR1 DFQATT, CDR2 SNEGSKA (reference sequence). Trimming stripped 3 bases from V and 0 bases from J, with 6 bases between. This CDR3 has 13 residues. CDR3 protein: CSARADSNQPQHF. DNA of the CDR3: TGCAGTGCTAGGGCGGATAGCAATCAGCCCCAGCATTTT.

The V call is TRBV7-2, the J call TRBJ2-2, with D hard to call. V gave up 1 base and J gave up 6 bases, with 9 bases separating them. This CDR3 contains 14 residues. Germline lookup yields CDR1 SGHTA and CDR2 FQGNSA. The CDR3 DNA reads as TGTGCCAGCAGCTTAGGCCCAGTGGCCGGGGAGCTGTTTTTT. Translated, it gives CASSLGPVAGELFF.

This chain uses TRBV28 with TRBJ2-7; 8 positions match TRBD1. The CDR3 has 14 amino acids. J gave up 9 bases and V 6 bases, and 13 bases lay outside the gene matches. Germline-derived CDR1 and CDR2 are MDHEN and SYDVKM. CDR3 protein: CASSLSTGDGGQYF. The CDR3 DNA reads TGTGCCAGCAGCCTTTCGACAGGGGACGGTGGGCAGTACTTC.

This rearrangement joins TRBV29-1 to TRBJ2-1; TRBD2 matches at 12 bases. The germline CDR1 and CDR2 sequences are SQVTM and ANQGSEA. The V gene end was trimmed by 7 bases and the J gene end by 6 bases; junction bases not matched to a gene: 13. This CDR3 comprises 16 residues. The CDR3 sequence: CSAPTPTSGGSNEQFF. The CDR3 DNA reads TGCAGCGCCCCCACCCCAACTAGCGGGGGGAGCAATGAGCAGTTCTTC.

CDR3 amino acids: CASSTRSGGTYNEQFF. DNA for the CDR3: TGTGCCAGCAGCACCCGTAGCGGGGGGACCTACAATGAGCAGTTCTTC. The chain employs TRBV6-2 or TRBV6-3 and TRBJ2-1; 10 bases map to TRBD2. The CDR3 contains 16 residues. Germline CDR1 MNHEY, CDR2 SVGEGT. V was clipped by 6 bases and J by 2 bases; unmatched bases: 7.

This clonotype was found a few times. This chain connects TRBV7-2 to TRBJ1-6, with D tentatively TRBD1 (6 bases). Germline CDR1 and CDR2: SGHTA and FQGNSA. The CDR3 runs 15 residues. The V end was cut by 4 bases, the J end by 5 bases, with 12 bases between. The CDR3 spells CASSSQGPDNSPLHF. CDR3 nucleotides: TGTGCCAGCAGCTCCCAGGGGCCGGATAATTCACCCCTCCACTTT. Full variable domain (remainder filled in from reference TRBV7-2 and TRBJ1-6): GAGVSQSPSNKVTEKGKDVELRCDPISGHTALYWYRQSLGQGLEFLIYFQGNSAPDKSGLPSDRFSAERTGGSVSTLTIQRTQQEDSAVYLCASSSQGPDNSPLHFGNGTRLTVT.

The rearrangement uses TRBV21-1 and TRBJ2-7; the D segment call TRBD1 is taken from the table without a DNA check. TRBV21-1 is a pseudogene locus. CDR3 size: 14 residues. For the CDR3, the DNA is TGTGCCAGCAGCAGACAGGGGGCGGGGTACGAGCAGTACTTC. This sequence encodes CASSRQGAGYEQYF.

The CDR3: CASSQPGQGRGEQYF. CDR3 coding DNA: TGCGCCAGCAGCCAACCGGGACAGGGCAGGGGCGAGCAGTACTTC. The chain joins TRBV4-1 to TRBJ2-7; 9 nucleotides agree with TRBD1. V trimming: 2 bases; J trimming: 6 bases; junction bases outside the gene matches: 8. This CDR3 is 15 amino acids long. CDR1 and CDR2 (germline): MGHRA, YSYEKL.

The chain recombines TRBV7-2 with TRBJ2-3; D is tentatively TRBD1 or TRBD2 (6 bases each). The CDR3 runs to 16 residues. V lost 2 bases to trimming and J lost 4 bases, with 16 bases between them. Germline CDR1 reads SGHTA; CDR2 reads FQGNSA. Here the CDR3 DNA reads TGTGCCAGCAGCTTAATGGGATTCGGGGGCTCAGATACGCAGTATTTT. Translation gives CASSLMGFGGSDTQYF.

The chain combines TRBV11-2 with TRBJ1-2; D gene unclear. V gave up 0 bases and J gave up 2 bases, with 7 bases separating them. CDR3 length: 14 amino acids. Germline CDR1 reads SGHAT; CDR2 reads FQNNGV. The CDR3 sequence: CASSLDLRNYGYTF. The CDR3, as DNA: TGTGCCAGCAGCTTAGATCTGAGGAACTATGGCTACACCTTC.

The genes are TRBV7-2 and TRBJ1-2; D not certain. V dropped 2 bases and J dropped 4 bases, with 11 bases sitting between them. CDR1 and CDR2 (germline): SGHTA, FQGNSA. The CDR3 totals 14 residues. Here the CDR3 DNA reads TGTGCCAGCAGCTTAACGGGAGAAGTCTATGGCTACACCTTC. It is translated as CASSLTGEVYGYTF.

V gene TRBV15 combines with J gene TRBJ2-3, with D perhaps matching TRBD1 or TRBD2 (6 bases each). The CDR3 covers 13 residues. Trimming took off 11 bases at V and 4 bases at J, with 16 bases between the two ends. Germline V CDR1 and CDR2: LNHNV, YYDKDF (reference sequence). The CDR3, as DNA: TGTGCCTCAGGGGTGGGACTCGCAGATACGCAGTATTTT. This sequence encodes CASGVGLADTQYF.

The chain links TRBV20-1 to TRBJ1-2; D might be TRBD1 (5 bases). This CDR3 is built from 15 residues. Germline CDR1 reads DFQATT; CDR2 reads SNEGSKA (reference sequence). Trimming took 0 bases from V and 3 from J, leaving 14 bases between them. Here the CDR3 reads CSARDPSTVDYGYTF. CDR3 DNA sequence: TGCAGTGCTAGAGATCCCTCGACAGTTGACTATGGCTACACCTTC.

This chain uses TRBV12-3 or TRBV12-4 with TRBJ2-5, with 8 bases lining up with TRBD2. The CDR3 has 15 amino acids. The junction had 8 bases not matched to a gene; V was cut back by 3 bases and J by 5 bases. This chain's CDR3 is CASSLGSGDVETQYF. The CDR3 coding sequence is TGTGCCAGCAGTTTGGGTAGCGGGGATGTCGAGACCCAGTACTTC.

The chain joins TRBV29-1 to TRBJ2-3; D not certain. This CDR3 is 14 amino acids long. Germline V lookup: CDR1 SQVTM, CDR2 ANQGSEA. The V end lost 7 bases, the J end lost 0 bases, and 14 bases lay between the germline ends. The CDR3 here is CSAGRLSSTDTQYF. As DNA, the CDR3 is TGCAGCGCCGGACGCCTTTCTAGCACAGATACGCAGTATTTT.

This clonotype was seen just once. The CDR3: CSVGDRGPSMNTEAFF. DNA for the CDR3: TGCAGCGTTGGGGACAGGGGGCCTTCTATGAACACTGAAGCTTTCTTT. The J gene is TRBJ1-1, the V gene TRBV29-1; 12 bases fit TRBD1. Trimming at V came to 4 bases and at J to 0 bases, leaving 6 bases not matched to a gene. CDR3 length: 16 amino acids. The germline gives CDR1 SQVTM, CDR2 ANQGSEA. Complete variable domain (other parts from reference TRBV29-1 and TRBJ1-1): SAVISQKPSRDICQRGTSLTIQCQVDSQVTMMFWYRQQPGQSLTLIATANQGSEATYESGFVIDKFPISRPNLTFSTLTVSNMSPEDSSIYLCSVGDRGPSMNTEAFFGQGTRLTVV.

V is TRBV4-3 and J is TRBJ2-5, with a weak D call TRBD2 (5 bases). The CDR3 extends over 15 amino acids. With 0 bases removed from V and 4 bases from J, the gap between germline ends came to 12 bases. In germline, CDR1 is LGHNA, CDR2 YSLEER. This CDR3 reads CASSQELGRGETQYF. The DNA of the CDR3 is TGCGCCAGCAGCCAAGAACTGGGGAGAGGAGAGACCCAGTACTTC.